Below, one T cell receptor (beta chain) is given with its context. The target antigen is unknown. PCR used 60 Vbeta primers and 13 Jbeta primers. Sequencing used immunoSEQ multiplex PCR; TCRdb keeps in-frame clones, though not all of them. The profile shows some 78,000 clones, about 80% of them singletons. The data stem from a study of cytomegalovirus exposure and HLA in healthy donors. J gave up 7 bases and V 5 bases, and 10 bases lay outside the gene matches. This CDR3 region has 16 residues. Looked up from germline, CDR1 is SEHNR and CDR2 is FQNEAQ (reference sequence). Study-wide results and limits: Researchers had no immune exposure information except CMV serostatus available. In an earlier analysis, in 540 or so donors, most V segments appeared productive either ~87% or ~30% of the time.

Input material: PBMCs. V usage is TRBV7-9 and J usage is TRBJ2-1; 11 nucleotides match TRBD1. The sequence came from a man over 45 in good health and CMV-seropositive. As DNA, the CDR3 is TGTGCCAGCAGCGGAGGACAGGGGGCGATTTTAAATGAGCAGTTCTTC. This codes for CASSGGQGAILNEQFF.